Below, one TCR beta chain is given with its context. These data are taken from a study of blood T cell repertoires in COVID-19. Here immunoSEQ multiplex PCR was the method, and the copy in TCRdb shows in-frame clones only, minus some. The sample has roughly 200,000 clones; roughly three quarters are singletons. With V trimmed by 2 bases and J by 3 bases, 0 bases remained unmatched. The CDR3 totals 13 residues. In germline, CDR1 is SGHAT, CDR2 FQNNGV. Seattle patient enrollment occurred during active infection, with longitudinal follow-up thereafter. J is TRBJ1-2 and V is TRBV11-2; 7 positions match TRBD1. Sequencing was performed on peripheral blood. The receptor comes from a woman aged 40 to 50 with COVID-19, enrolled during active disease. CDR3 sequence (DNA): TGTGCCAGCAGCTTACAGGGGGACTATGGCTACACCTTC. This translates into CASSLQGDYGYTF.